Listed here are 17 T cell receptor beta chains from one sample, sequenced in a study of monozygotic twins with inflammatory bowel disease (dated by TCRdb to between 2017 and 2020). Libraries came from 5' RACE. The sample was run on an Illumina HiSeq 2500. Reprocessed by TCRdb, the reads give a single entry per CDR3 protein sequence, without DNA. The data table for this sample lists about 210,000 distinct CDR3 sequences. The top ten constitute approximately 1.5% of the sample. Sequencing was carried out using blood. Receptors were obtained from a human donor with ulcerative colitis or Crohn's disease, or a healthy co-twin of an affected twin (not recorded which).

The rearrangement joins TRBV12-3 or TRBV12-4 to TRBJ1-1; TCRdb lists TRBD1, though no DNA is available to test this call. CDR3 length: 15 amino acids. This chain's CDR3 is CASSLTGGGSTEAFF.

The CDR3 sequence is CSARVGLRETQYF. This rearrangement joins TRBV20-1 to TRBJ2-5; TCRdb lists TRBD2, though no DNA is available to test this call. This CDR3 has 13 residues. Germline V CDR1 and CDR2: DFQATT, SNEGSKA (reference sequence).

The chain employs TRBV9 and TRBJ1-3. The CDR3 spans 16 residues. CDR1 and CDR2 from the germline V gene are SGDLS and YYNGEE. The CDR3 protein is CASSPEGFRIGNTIYF. The full variable domain, its missing parts supplied by reference TRBV9 and TRBJ1-3, is DSGVTQTPKHLITATGQRVTLRCSPRSGDLSVYWYQQSLDQGLQFLIQYYNGEERAKGNILERFSAQQFPDLHSELNLSSLELGDSALYFCASSPEGFRIGNTIYFGEGSWLTVV.

This rearrangement joins TRBV6-1 to TRBJ2-3. The CDR3 length is 13 residues. The germline gives CDR1 MNHNS, CDR2 SASEGT. CDR3 region: CASRTDNTDTQYF.

V usage is TRBV5-1 and J usage is TRBJ2-5; TCRdb's D call, TRBD1, is unchecked because there is no DNA. The CDR3 extends over 13 amino acids. The germline gives CDR1 SGHRS, CDR2 YFSETQ. CDR3 residues: CATSPRGQETQYF. Full variable domain (rest looked up from reference TRBV5-1 and TRBJ2-5): KAGVTQTPRYLIKTRGQQVTLSCSPISGHRSVSWYQQTPGQGLQFLFEYFSETQRNKGNFPGRFSGRQFSNSRSEMNVSTLELGDSALYLCATSPRGQETQYFGPGTRLLVL.

J is TRBJ1-1 and V is TRBV2; TCRdb's assignment of TRBD1 cannot be checked, as there is no DNA. Germline V gene lookup returns CDR1 SNHLY and CDR2 FYNNEI. This CDR3 has 15 amino acids. Here the CDR3 reads CASTLGAGWNTEAFF.

The chain joins TRBV20-1 to TRBJ1-5; TCRdb gives TRBD1 as the D gene, but with no DNA this cannot be confirmed. CDR1 is DFQATT, CDR2 SNEGSKA, per germline (reference sequence). This CDR3 comprises 15 residues. CDR3 region: CSASPRGQGYRPQHF.

The V and J genes are TRBV5-1 and TRBJ2-5. The CDR3 extends over 13 amino acids. CDR1 is SGHRS, CDR2 YFSETQ, per germline. CDR3 sequence reads: CASIRGVGETQYF. The full variable domain, rest sourced from reference TRBV5-1 and TRBJ2-5, is KAGVTQTPRYLIKTRGQQVTLSCSPISGHRSVSWYQQTPGQGLQFLFEYFSETQRNKGNFPGRFSGRQFSNSRSEMNVSTLELGDSALYLCASIRGVGETQYFGPGTRLLVL.

The chain uses TRBV29-1 and TRBJ2-5; TCRdb outputs TRBD1, but without DNA this stays unchecked. Germline V gene data show CDR1 as SQVTM and CDR2 as ANQGSEA. The CDR3 covers 19 residues. The CDR3 loop reads CSALALRDREPNVRETQYF.

The rearrangement links TRBV7-9 to TRBJ1-5; there is no DNA to check the TCRdb D call of TRBD1. Germline V gives CDR1 SEHNR, CDR2 FQNEAQ (reference sequence). The CDR3 sequence is 17 residues long. CDR3 sequence reads: CASSPSGGQNSNQPQHF. Full variable domain (rest looked up from reference TRBV7-9 and TRBJ1-5): DTGVSQNPRHKITKRGQNVTFRCDPISEHNRLYWYRQTLGQGPEFLTYFQNEAQLEKSRLLSDRFSAERPKGSFSTLEIQRTEQGDSAMYLCASSPSGGQNSNQPQHFGDGTRLSIL.

The J gene is TRBJ1-5, the V gene TRBV29-1. This CDR3 comprises 13 residues. Germline V gene sequence: CDR1 SQVTM, CDR2 ANQGSEA. CDR3 in amino acids: CSVVSSSNQPQHF.

The chain carries TRBV20-1 and TRBJ2-7; there is no DNA to check the TCRdb D call of TRBD1. From germline, CDR1 is DFQATT and CDR2 SNEGSKA (reference sequence). The CDR3 is 16 residues long. The CDR3 spells CSAIKLLTGDTYEQYF.

This chain links TRBV15 with TRBJ1-5. Germline V gene lookup returns CDR1 LNHNV and CDR2 YYDKDF (reference sequence). This CDR3 comprises 15 residues. CDR3 sequence reads: CATSRDREGHQPQHF.

The CDR3 sequence is CASSFPGQGTPEAFF. The chain couples TRBV7-6 to TRBJ1-1; the D gene TCRdb calls, TRBD1, cannot be checked with no DNA. The CDR3 contains 15 residues. Germline values: CDR1 SGHVS, CDR2 FNYEAQ. The full variable domain, rest sourced from reference TRBV7-6 and TRBJ1-1, is GAGVSQSPRYKVTKRGQDVALRCDPISGHVSLYWYRQALGQGPEFLTYFNYEAQQDKSGLPNDRFSAERPEGSISTLTIQRTEQRDSAMYRCASSFPGQGTPEAFFGQGTRLTVV.

The rearrangement joins TRBV28 to TRBJ1-2; there is no DNA to check the TCRdb D call of TRBD1. The CDR3 extends over 13 amino acids. The germline V gene has CDR1 MDHEN and CDR2 SYDVKM. This CDR3 is CASRKDRAGGYTF.

The chain uses TRBV19 and TRBJ2-5; checking the TCRdb D call of TRBD2 is not possible without DNA. From germline, CDR1 is LNHDA and CDR2 SQIVND (reference sequence). The CDR3 runs 15 residues. CDR3 sequence reads: CASSLGLAEKETQYF.

The chain combines TRBV4-1 with TRBJ2-1; TCRdb designates TRBD1, a call that cannot be tested without DNA. Germline values: CDR1 MGHRA, CDR2 YSYEKL. This CDR3 contains 13 residues. This CDR3 reads CASSLGQGDEQFF.